The next 2 T cell receptor beta chains were all read from a single sample in a study of early T cells in non-severe SARS-CoV-2 infection. TCRdb used MiXCR to reprocess the 5' RACE reads, holding one entry per CDR3 protein. The table lists about 44,000 distinct CDR3 sequences, 20% to 25% of them singletons, with 4% to 5% in the top ten. The source material was whole blood, sampled at baseline. The receptors derive from an adult who was a healthcare worker with PCR-confirmed SARS-CoV-2 infection or an uninfected control (not recorded which).

V gene TRBV12-3 or TRBV12-4 combines with J gene TRBJ1-1; D remains unclear. This CDR3 contains 13 residues. The germline V and J ends were trimmed by 4 bases and 6 bases, with 12 bases remaining between them. The CDR3 DNA follows: TGTGCCAGCAGTTACCCCCACGGGGCTGAAGCTTTCTTT. Translating gives CASSYPHGAEAFF.

The CDR3 loop reads CSAYPGGSYEQYF. The CDR3 nucleotides read TGCAGTGCTTACCCGGGAGGATCCTACGAGCAGTACTTC. The chain joins TRBV20-1 to TRBJ2-7, with 7 bases identical to TRBD2. Germline loops: CDR1 DFQATT, CDR2 SNEGSKA (reference sequence). CDR3 length: 13 residues. V gave up 5 bases and J gave up 1 base; unmatched junction bases: 5.